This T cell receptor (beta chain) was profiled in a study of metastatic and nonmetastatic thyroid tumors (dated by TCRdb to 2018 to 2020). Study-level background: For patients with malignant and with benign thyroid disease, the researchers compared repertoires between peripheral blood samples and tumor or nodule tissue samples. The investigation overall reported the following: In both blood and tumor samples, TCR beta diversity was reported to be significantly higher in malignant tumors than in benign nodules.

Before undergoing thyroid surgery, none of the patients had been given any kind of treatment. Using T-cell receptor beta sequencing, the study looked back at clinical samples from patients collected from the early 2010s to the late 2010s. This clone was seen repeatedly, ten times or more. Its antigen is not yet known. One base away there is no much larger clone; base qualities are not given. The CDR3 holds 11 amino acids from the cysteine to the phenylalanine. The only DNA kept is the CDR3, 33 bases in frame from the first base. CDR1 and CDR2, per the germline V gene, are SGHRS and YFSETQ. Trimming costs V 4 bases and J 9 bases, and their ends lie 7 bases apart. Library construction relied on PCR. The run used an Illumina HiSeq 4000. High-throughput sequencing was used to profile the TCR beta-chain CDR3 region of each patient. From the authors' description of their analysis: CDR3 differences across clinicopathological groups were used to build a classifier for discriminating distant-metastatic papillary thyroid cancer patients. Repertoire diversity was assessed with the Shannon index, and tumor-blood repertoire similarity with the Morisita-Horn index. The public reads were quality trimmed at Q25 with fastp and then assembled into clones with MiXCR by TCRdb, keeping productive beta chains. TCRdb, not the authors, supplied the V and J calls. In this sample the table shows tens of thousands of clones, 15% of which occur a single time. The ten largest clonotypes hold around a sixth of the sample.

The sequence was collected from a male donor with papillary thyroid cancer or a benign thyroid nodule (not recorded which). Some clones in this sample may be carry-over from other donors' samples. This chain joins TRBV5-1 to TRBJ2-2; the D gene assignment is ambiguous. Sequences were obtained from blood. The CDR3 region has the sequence CASSPSRELFF. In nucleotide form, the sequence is TGCGCCAGCAGCCCGTCCCGGGAGCTGTTTTTT.